A selection of T cell receptor beta chains follows, all from one sample in a study of cytomegalovirus exposure and HLA in healthy donors. Profiled with immunoSEQ multiplex PCR; TCRdb holds only in-frame clones, not every one. This table has 65,000 to 85,000 clones, roughly 79% appearing once. The sample comprised PBMCs. These receptors were taken from a woman aged 40 to 55 in good health and CMV-seropositive. Each CDR3 is given with its conserved first and last residue. D genes are given only for firm matches. Clone sizes are given selectively: once, few, many, or a class where the clone is expanded.

clone_size: .
v_call: TRBV19
j_call: TRBJ1-1
d_call: TRBD1
cdr3_nt: TGTGCCAGTAGTGAAGGGGGCAAGATGTCTGAAGCTTTCTTT
cdr3_aa: CASSEGGKMSEAFF

clone_size: once
v_call: TRBV19
j_call: TRBJ2-7
d_call: TRBD2
cdr3_nt: TGTGCCAGTAGCAGAAATGTCGCTAGCGGGAGGTACGAGCAGTACTTC
cdr3_aa: CASSRNVASGRYEQYF

clone_size: .
v_call: TRBV28
j_call: TRBJ1-1
d_call: .
cdr3_nt: TGTGCCAGCAGACAAACAGGGAGACCCATGAACACTGAAGCTTTCTTT
cdr3_aa: CASRQTGRPMNTEAFF

clone_size: .
v_call: TRBV5-4
j_call: TRBJ1-6
d_call: .
cdr3_nt: TGTGCCAGCAGCTCCGGTGGAGGGTGGAATTCACCCCTCCACTTT
cdr3_aa: CASSSGGGWNSPLHF

clone_size: .
v_call: TRBV7-9
j_call: TRBJ1-4
d_call: TRBD1
cdr3_nt: TGTGCCAGCAGCTCGACAGGGAGTCCTAATGAAAAACTGTTTTTT
cdr3_aa: CASSSTGSPNEKLFF

clone_size: .
v_call: TRBV7-8
j_call: TRBJ1-2
d_call: .
cdr3_nt: TGTGCCAGCAGCCCTCAAGTGGGAGCAGCTAACTATGGCTACACCTTC
cdr3_aa: CASSPQVGAANYGYTF

clone_size: few
v_call: TRBV6-1
j_call: TRBJ2-2
d_call: TRBD2
cdr3_nt: TGTGCCAGCAGTGACCCCGGGGGGGCCCGCTCCGGGGAGCTGTTTTTT
cdr3_aa: CASSDPGGARSGELFF

clone_size: .
v_call: TRBV5-8
j_call: TRBJ2-7
d_call: .
cdr3_nt: TGTGCCAGCAGCTCGACCGGGGACGAGCAGTACTTC
cdr3_aa: CASSSTGDEQYF

clone_size: .
v_call: TRBV30
j_call: TRBJ1-1
d_call: TRBD1
cdr3_nt: TGTGCCTGGAGCCAGGGGGGCCCAGCCACTGAAGCTTTCTTT
cdr3_aa: CAWSQGGPATEAFF

clone_size: .
v_call: TRBV14
j_call: TRBJ2-7
d_call: TRBD1
cdr3_nt: TGTGCCAGCAGCCAAGAGAACAGGGGCGAGCAGTACTTC
cdr3_aa: CASSQENRGEQYF

clone_size: .
v_call: TRBV27
j_call: TRBJ2-2
d_call: .
cdr3_nt: TGTGCCAGCAGTTTAGGGGCCAACACCGGGGAGCTGTTTTTT
cdr3_aa: CASSLGANTGELFF

clone_size: .
v_call: TRBV5-6
j_call: TRBJ2-7
d_call: .
cdr3_nt: TGTGCCAGCAGCGCCGAGGGTACCGGAGCCTACGAGCAGTACTTC
cdr3_aa: CASSAEGTGAYEQYF

clone_size: .
v_call: TRBV5-1
j_call: TRBJ2-1
d_call: .
cdr3_nt: TGCGCCAGCAGCTTGAAGGTCCAGGGCGGCAATGAGCAGTTCTTC
cdr3_aa: CASSLKVQGGNEQFF

clone_size: .
v_call: TRBV2
j_call: TRBJ1-2
d_call: .
cdr3_nt: TGTGCCAGCAGTGATCCGGGACAAAATGGAGGCTACGCCTTC
cdr3_aa: CASSDPGQNGGYAF

clone_size: once
v_call: TRBV30
j_call: TRBJ2-1
d_call: TRBD2
cdr3_nt: TGTGCCTGGAGTGTAGATACTAGCGGGGGATACAATGAGCAGTTCTTC
cdr3_aa: CAWSVDTSGGYNEQFF

clone_size: few
v_call: TRBV9
j_call: TRBJ1-4
d_call: .
cdr3_nt: TGTGCCAGCAGCCCTCAGGGTAGGGGGACTAGTAATGAAAAACTGTTTTTT
cdr3_aa: CASSPQGRGTSNEKLFF

clone_size: few
v_call: TRBV6-5
j_call: TRBJ2-2
d_call: .
cdr3_nt: TGTGCCAGCAGTTCGGCCGGGGAGCTGTTTTTT
cdr3_aa: CASSSAGELFF

clone_size: .
v_call: TRBV5-1
j_call: TRBJ2-1
d_call: TRBD2
cdr3_nt: TGCGCCAGCATGCGCCGGGGGGGGGCCGGTTACAATGAGCAGTTCTTC
cdr3_aa: CASMRRGGAGYNEQFF

clone_size: once
v_call: TRBV2
j_call: TRBJ1-5
d_call: TRBD1
cdr3_nt: TGTGCCAGCAGTGGGGACAGGGGGACGGTTTCTAGCAATCAGCCCCAGCATTTT
cdr3_aa: CASSGDRGTVSSNQPQHF

clone_size: .
v_call: TRBV7-2
j_call: TRBJ2-5
d_call: TRBD2
cdr3_nt: TGTGCCAGCAGCTTAGTGACCGGGAGGGCCGTCAAAGAGACCCAGTACTTC
cdr3_aa: CASSLVTGRAVKETQYF

clone_size: .
v_call: TRBV7-6
j_call: TRBJ2-7
d_call: .
cdr3_nt: TGTGCCAGCAGCTTTCTGACTAGTCAGGTTAAGTACTTC
cdr3_aa: CASSFLTSQVKYF

clone_size: .
v_call: TRBV7-2
j_call: TRBJ2-5
d_call: TRBD2
cdr3_nt: TGTGCCAGCAGCGGGACTAGCGGGGGCCAAGAGACCCAGTACTTC
cdr3_aa: CASSGTSGGQETQYF

clone_size: .
v_call: TRBV6-4
j_call: TRBJ2-3
d_call: TRBD1
cdr3_nt: TGTGCCAGCAGACCGGAACAGGGGGCCTTCACAGATACGCAGTATTTT
cdr3_aa: CASRPEQGAFTDTQYF

clone_size: .
v_call: TRBV30
j_call: TRBJ2-7
d_call: TRBD1
cdr3_nt: TGTGCCTGGAGAGAAGGGGACAGCGGAGTTTACGGACAGTACTTC
cdr3_aa: CAWREGDSGVYGQYF

clone_size: .
v_call: TRBV29-1
j_call: TRBJ1-3
d_call: TRBD1
cdr3_nt: TGCAGCGTTGCCGCCGGACAGGGGGCTGGAAACACCATATATTTT
cdr3_aa: CSVAAGQGAGNTIYF

clone_size: .
v_call: TRBV7-9
j_call: TRBJ2-3
d_call: TRBD1
cdr3_nt: TGTGCCAGCAGCCGTTGGACAGGGGACACAGATACGCAGTATTTT
cdr3_aa: CASSRWTGDTDTQYF

clone_size: .
v_call: TRBV7-9
j_call: TRBJ2-1
d_call: TRBD2
cdr3_nt: TGTGCCAGCAGAGGACTAGCGGGACTCAATGAGCAGTTCTTC
cdr3_aa: CASRGLAGLNEQFF

clone_size: .
v_call: TRBV19
j_call: TRBJ1-5
d_call: .
cdr3_nt: TGTGCCAGTAACCCCGACAGTTATCAGCCCCAGCATTTT
cdr3_aa: CASNPDSYQPQHF

clone_size: .
v_call: TRBV6-5
j_call: TRBJ1-2
d_call: .
cdr3_nt: TGTGCCAGCAGTTACGCCTCGAGGGGGAAAAACTATGGCTACACCTTC
cdr3_aa: CASSYASRGKNYGYTF

clone_size: few
v_call: TRBV29-1
j_call: TRBJ2-7
d_call: TRBD2
cdr3_nt: TGCAGCGTTGAAGTCTTTGGACTAGCGGGAGGAAAGAAGTCCTACGAGCAGTACTTC
cdr3_aa: CSVEVFGLAGGKKSYEQYF

clone_size: .
v_call: TRBV7-3
j_call: TRBJ2-5
d_call: .
cdr3_nt: TGTGCCAGCAGCCGAGGACAGAGCCCGTTCCAAGAGACCCAGTACTTC
cdr3_aa: CASSRGQSPFQETQYF

clone_size: .
v_call: TRBV25-1
j_call: TRBJ2-7
d_call: .
cdr3_nt: TGTGCCAGCAGTGAATTAAACATTCAATACGAGCAGTACTTC
cdr3_aa: CASSELNIQYEQYF

clone_size: .
v_call: TRBV10-3
j_call: TRBJ1-2
d_call: .
cdr3_nt: TGTGCCATCAGTGGCAGGGGTTCCTTCTATGGCTACACCTTC
cdr3_aa: CAISGRGSFYGYTF

clone_size: .
v_call: TRBV5-1
j_call: TRBJ2-7
d_call: TRBD1
cdr3_nt: TGCGCCAGCAGCTCCACAGGGGCCCACGAGCAGTACTTC
cdr3_aa: CASSSTGAHEQYF

clone_size: .
v_call: TRBV6-5
j_call: TRBJ2-5
d_call: TRBD2
cdr3_nt: TGTGCCAGCAGTTACTCGCGGGGGAGGTTCCAAGAGACCCAGTACTTC
cdr3_aa: CASSYSRGRFQETQYF

clone_size: .
v_call: TRBV28
j_call: TRBJ2-1
d_call: .
cdr3_nt: TGTGCCAGCAGGGGCCGTGAGCAGTTCTTC
cdr3_aa: CASRGREQFF

clone_size: .
v_call: TRBV19
j_call: TRBJ1-2
d_call: .
cdr3_nt: TGTGCCAGTAGTAAGTCAGGGCTGGATGGCTACACCTTC
cdr3_aa: CASSKSGLDGYTF